The 25 T cell receptor beta chains listed next were all sequenced from one sample in a study of cytomegalovirus exposure and HLA in healthy donors. 60 Vbeta and 13 Jbeta primers were used in PCR. Repertoires were generated with immunoSEQ multiplex PCR, while TCRdb's copy carries only in-frame clones and drops some. The table counts more than 85,000 clones; roughly 6% lies in the top ten. The sample consisted of PBMCs. The receptor set was obtained from a girl between 5 and 17 years old in good health and CMV-seropositive.

To note about this clone: The sample has other DNA sequences that encode this CDR3 too. The CDR3 protein is CASSGSGGTYNEQFF. Here the CDR3 DNA reads TGTGCCAGCAGTGGAAGCGGGGGCACCTACAATGAGCAGTTCTTC. This chain links TRBV9 with TRBJ2-1; 8 bases fit TRBD2. Per the germline V gene, CDR1 is SGDLS and CDR2 is YYNGEE. The CDR3 has 15 residues. V lost 5 bases to trimming and J lost 2 bases; unmatched junction nucleotides: 6.

The DNA of the CDR3 is TGTGCCAGTAGTGAAGTGGGACAGGATTTTCAGCCCCAGCATTTT. Translation: CASSEVGQDFQPQHF. The chain links TRBV19 to TRBJ1-5; 8 bases line up with TRBD1. J lost 6 bases, V lost 5 bases, and 9 bases had no gene match. The CDR3 is made up of 15 amino acids. Germline V gene data show CDR1 as LNHDA and CDR2 as SQIVND (reference sequence).

This sequence joins TRBV19 and TRBJ1-3; D remains ambiguous. The CDR3 covers 12 residues. The V end lost 2 bases, the J end lost 6 bases, and 5 bases lay between the germline ends. Per germline, CDR1 LNHDA and CDR2 SQIVND (reference sequence). The CDR3: CASSIRLNTIYF. CDR3 DNA: TGTGCCAGTAGTATAAGACTAAACACCATATATTTT.

This rearrangement joins TRBV6-1 to TRBJ1-4, with D perhaps matching TRBD1 (6 bases). The CDR3 extends over 15 amino acids. From germline, CDR1 is MNHNS and CDR2 SASEGT. Trimming stripped 3 bases from V and 8 bases from J, with 16 bases between. This chain's CDR3 is CASSEAGVVGEKLFF. CDR3 DNA sequence: TGTGCCAGCAGTGAGGCAGGGGTTGTGGGAGAAAAACTGTTTTTT.

V is TRBV19 and J is TRBJ2-3, with 8 bases aligning to TRBD2. The V gene's germline CDR1 is LNHDA and CDR2 SQIVND (reference sequence). This CDR3 spans 13 amino acids. Trimming at V came to 5 bases and at J to 6 bases, leaving 4 bases not matched to a gene. DNA for the CDR3: TGTGCCAGTAGTCCCCCGGGGGGGGATACGCAGTATTTT. Its translation: CASSPPGGDTQYF.

The genes are TRBV19 and TRBJ1-2, with D maybe TRBD1 (5 bases). Germline V gene lookup returns CDR1 LNHDA and CDR2 SQIVND (reference sequence). V shed 9 bases and J shed 0 bases, with 20 bases lying between them. CDR3 length: 16 residues. The CDR3 sequence: CASRGVQEAPNYGYTF. The CDR3 DNA follows: TGTGCCAGCCGCGGGGTACAGGAGGCTCCTAACTATGGCTACACCTTC.

This chain links TRBV6-1 with TRBJ2-3; maybe TRBD2 (5 bases). The CDR3 length is 15 residues. Germline CDR1 is MNHNS and CDR2 is SASEGT. V was clipped by 9 bases and J by 2 bases, with 18 bases between them. CDR3 sequence: CASEGSLRNTDTQYF. For the CDR3, the DNA is TGTGCCAGTGAGGGCTCTCTACGCAACACAGATACGCAGTATTTT.

The rearrangement links TRBV19 to TRBJ1-1; D is possibly TRBD1 (6 bases). This CDR3 comprises 14 residues. V dropped 5 bases and J dropped 1 base, with 11 bases sitting between them. The germline gives CDR1 LNHDA, CDR2 SQIVND (reference sequence). The CDR3 reads CASSAPQGNTEAFF. CDR3 DNA: TGTGCCAGTAGTGCGCCACAGGGGAACACTGAAGCTTTCTTT.

The chain employs TRBV4-3 and TRBJ1-6, with D perhaps matching TRBD1 (6 bases). Trimming shortened V by 0 bases and J by 7 bases, and 10 bases separated the two germline ends. CDR1 is LGHNA, CDR2 YSLEER, per germline. CDR3 length: 15 residues. The CDR3 is CASSQEVRGNSPLHF. CDR3 bases: TGCGCCAGCAGCCAAGAAGTCAGGGGCAATTCACCCCTCCACTTT.

J is TRBJ2-2 and V is TRBV2; 10 bases fit TRBD1. V shed 7 bases, J shed 3 bases, and the junction held 5 bases outside the gene matches. Germline lookup yields CDR1 SNHLY and CDR2 FYNNEI. This CDR3 region has 15 residues. CDR3: CASKRTGGYTGELFF. DNA for the CDR3: TGTGCCAGCAAGAGGACAGGGGGATACACCGGGGAGCTGTTTTTT.

DNA for the CDR3: TGTGCCAGCAGCGATATCGGGGGGGCCCTTGGCACAGATACGCAGTATTTT. This encodes CASSDIGGALGTDTQYF. The V gene is TRBV13, the J gene TRBJ2-3, with 8 bases fitting TRBD2. The germline V gene encodes CDR1 PRHDT and CDR2 FYEKMQ (reference sequence). The length of the CDR3 is 17 residues. Trimming took 5 bases from V and 1 from J; bases not matched to a gene: 11.

The CDR3 sequence is CASSLLAGTDTQYF. CDR3 sequence (DNA): TGTGCCAGCAGCCTCCTGGCGGGGACAGATACGCAGTATTTT. The genes are TRBV7-9 and TRBJ2-3; perhaps TRBD2 as D (6 bases). The CDR3 is made up of 14 amino acids. Trimming removed 5 bases from V and 3 bases from J, with 12 bases in between. CDR1 is SEHNR and CDR2 is FQNEAQ in the germline V gene (reference sequence).

The V and J genes are TRBV25-1 and TRBJ1-2, with D possibly being TRBD1 (5 bases). The V gene's germline CDR1 is MGHDK and CDR2 SYGVNS. V lost 1 base and J 8 bases, leaving 11 bases between the germline ends. CDR3 length: 13 residues. CDR3 protein: CASSEWEGRGYTF. The CDR3 DNA is TGTGCCAGCAGTGAATGGGAGGGGAGGGGCTACACCTTC.

The rearrangement links TRBV18 to TRBJ1-5; D ambiguous. This CDR3 has 13 amino acids. Trimming shortened V by 2 bases and J by 4 bases, and 6 bases separated the two germline ends. CDR1 and CDR2 (germline): KGHSH, LQKENI. DNA for the CDR3: TGTGCCAGCTCACCAAGCGAAAATCAGCCCCAGCATTTT. Translated: CASSPSENQPQHF.

The gene calls are TRBV13 and TRBJ1-1, with a tentative D call TRBD1 (6 bases). Looked up from germline, CDR1 is PRHDT and CDR2 is FYEKMQ (reference sequence). Trimming stripped 6 bases from V and 4 bases from J, with 12 bases between. This CDR3 region has 13 residues. The CDR3 DNA reads TGTGCCAGCAGTCAAATAGGGGGCACTGAAGCTTTCTTT. Its translation is CASSQIGGTEAFF.

The chain couples TRBV7-6 to TRBJ1-1, with 7 bases matching TRBD1. CDR1 and CDR2 (germline): SGHVS, FNYEAQ. Germline trimming cut 6 bases from V and 8 bases from J; bases unmatched to any gene: 9. There are 13 residues in the CDR3. The CDR3 coding sequence is TGTGCCAGCAGACCACCGACAGGGCCCGAAGCTTTCTTT. This gives the protein CASRPPTGPEAFF.

This sequence joins TRBV6-5 and TRBJ2-1, with 9 positions matching TRBD1. V shed 8 bases, J shed 8 bases, and the junction held 10 bases outside the gene matches. Germline lookup yields CDR1 MNHEY and CDR2 SVGAGI. This CDR3 has 14 amino acids. The CDR3: CASHTGGTYDEQFF. CDR3 coding DNA: TGTGCCAGCCACACAGGGGGCACGTACGATGAGCAGTTCTTC.

This sequence joins TRBV14 and TRBJ1-2; TRBD1 is a possible D gene (6 bases). The germline V gene encodes CDR1 SGHDN and CDR2 FVKESK. V lost 4 bases, J lost 0 bases, and 12 bases lay in between. The CDR3 runs to 15 residues. The CDR3 DNA is TGTGCCAGCAGCCCCATTGAGGGGGCTAACTATGGCTACACCTTC. Translated: CASSPIEGANYGYTF. Based on the CDR3 plus reference TRBV14 and TRBJ1-2, the full variable domain is EAGVTQFPSHSVIEKGQTVTLRCDPISGHDNLYWYRRVMGKEIKFLLHFVKESKQDESGMPNNRFLAERTGGTYSTLKVQPAELEDSGVYFCASSPIEGANYGYTFGSGTRLTVV.

The chain employs TRBV5-6 and TRBJ2-3; perhaps TRBD2 as D (6 bases). CDR3 length: 15 amino acids. V lost 1 base and J lost 2, with 11 bases in between. Germline-derived CDR1 and CDR2 are SGHDT and YYEEEE. The CDR3 is CASSLLPGVTDTQYF. Here the CDR3 DNA reads TGTGCCAGCAGCTTGTTACCGGGGGTCACAGATACGCAGTATTTT.

The V gene is TRBV10-3, the J gene TRBJ1-1, with 11 nucleotides matching TRBD1. V lost 2 bases and J lost 1; bases outside the gene matches: 9. CDR3 length equals 18 residues. Germline loops: CDR1 ENHRY, CDR2 SYGVKD. CDR3 region: CAISERTGGTKPNTEAFF. The CDR3 DNA is TGTGCCATCAGTGAGAGGACAGGGGGCACCAAACCGAACACTGAAGCTTTCTTT.

The chain uses TRBV4-2 and TRBJ2-3; 12 bases align to TRBD2. After removal of 3 bases from V and 4 bases from J, the junction contained 5 bases not matched to a gene. The CDR3 extends over 16 amino acids. CDR1 and CDR2 (germline): LGHNA, YNFKEQ. The CDR3 nucleotides read TGTGCCAGCAGCCAGCCCCTAGCGGGGGGGGCAGATACGCAGTATTTT. Protein: CASSQPLAGGADTQYF.

The rearrangement joins TRBV6-1 to TRBJ1-2, with 9 positions matching TRBD1. J lost 0 bases, V lost 3 bases, and 11 bases had no gene match. The CDR3 length is 18 residues. CDR1 MNHNS and CDR2 SASEGT come from the germline V gene. The CDR3 region has the DNA TGTGCCAGCAGTGAGCTGAGACAGGGGGGCCAAGCTAACTATGGCTACACCTTC. This codes for CASSELRQGGQANYGYTF.

DNA for the CDR3: TGTGCCAGCAGCCCTGCGACAGGGCTATATTCACCCCTCCACTTT. Its translation is CASSPATGLYSPLHF. The V gene is TRBV5-4, the J gene TRBJ1-6; 7 nucleotides match TRBD1. The CDR3 contains 15 residues. Germline V gene sequence: CDR1 SGHNT, CDR2 YYREEE (reference sequence). The ends lost 4 bases at V and 8 bases at J; junction bases unmatched: 9.

As DNA, the CDR3 is TGTGCCAGCAGCTTCCGACTAGCGGGGGGCCATGAGCAGTTCTTC. Its translation: CASSFRLAGGHEQFF. The chain carries TRBV5-6 and TRBJ2-1; 13 bases line up with TRBD2. This CDR3 is built from 15 residues. The ends lost 2 bases at V and 8 bases at J; junction bases unmatched: 4. CDR1 is SGHDT and CDR2 is YYEEEE in the germline V gene.

The chain has TRBV5-1 and TRBJ1-2; D possibly corresponds to TRBD1 (5 bases). From germline, CDR1 is SGHRS and CDR2 YFSETQ. This CDR3 has 15 amino acids. The V and J ends lost 4 bases and 0 bases respectively, with 13 bases between them. DNA of the CDR3: TGCGCCAGCAGCGGGCGGGACGTCGCTAACTATGGCTACACCTTC. Translating gives CASSGRDVANYGYTF.